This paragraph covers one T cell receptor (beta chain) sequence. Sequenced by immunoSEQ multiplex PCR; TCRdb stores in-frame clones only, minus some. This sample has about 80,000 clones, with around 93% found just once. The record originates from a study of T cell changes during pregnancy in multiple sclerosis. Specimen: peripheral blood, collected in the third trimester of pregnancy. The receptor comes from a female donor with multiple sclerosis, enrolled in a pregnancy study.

CDR3 nucleotides: TGTGCCAGCAGCCCCGTTGCGGGGGGCGGAGAGACCCAGTACTTC. It specifies CASSPVAGGGETQYF. The V gene is TRBV7-9, the J gene TRBJ2-5; TRBD2 matches 8 bases. The CDR3 sequence is 15 residues long. Germline V CDR1 and CDR2: SEHNR, FQNEAQ (reference sequence). V was pared by 5 bases and J by 4 bases, with 9 bases of the junction left unmatched.